These 11 T cell receptor beta chains were all obtained from the same sample, sequenced in a study of a mutant IDH1 vaccine in newly diagnosed glioma. Their target antigens are unknown. The time point denotes: week 5, during vaccination. Every single dose of the vaccine, 300 ug of mutant IDH1 20-mer peptide, came with topical imiquimod. Profiled with immunoSEQ multiplex PCR; TCRdb holds only in-frame clones, not every one. The repertoire has more than 40,000 clones, roughly 78% of them found once; the top ten carry roughly 1.8%. The sequences come from PBMCs, collected from a glioma patient whose treatment included an IDH1 peptide vaccine. All receptors come from a woman aged 40 to 55 with glioma.

V and J are TRBV11-3 and TRBJ2-1, with TRBD2 as a possible D gene (5 bases). CDR3 size: 13 residues. Germline V gene lookup returns CDR1 SGHNT and CDR2 YENEEA. V lost 0 bases to trimming and J lost 8 bases, with 8 bases between them. DNA of the CDR3: TGTGCCAGCAGCTTAGAACGGGGAGATGAGCAGTTCTTC. Its protein product is CASSLERGDEQFF.

J is TRBJ2-7 and V is TRBV5-6, with TRBD1 matching over 10 bases. J lost 5 bases, V lost 0 bases, and 8 bases had no gene match. The CDR3 sequence is 16 residues long. The germline V gene encodes CDR1 SGHDT and CDR2 YYEEEE. The CDR3 DNA is TGTGCCAGCAGCTTGGGATTCGGGACAGGGGATAACGAGCAGTACTTC. The encoded protein is CASSLGFGTGDNEQYF.

The rearrangement uses TRBV27 and TRBJ1-1; a weak D match, TRBD1 (6 bases). Per germline, CDR1 MNHEY and CDR2 SMNVEV (reference sequence). Deletions cut 5 bases from V and 10 bases from J, with 20 bases between. This CDR3 has 14 residues. CDR3 bases: TGTGCCAGCAGTCTACGGGACACCCCGGGTGGAGCTTTCTTT. This codes for CASSLRDTPGGAFF.

The chain has TRBV5-4 and TRBJ1-6, with TRBD1 identical over 12 bases. Germline V lookup: CDR1 SGHNT, CDR2 YYREEE (reference sequence). Trimming took 4 bases from V and 0 from J; bases not matched to a gene: 2. The CDR3 is 17 residues long. The chain's CDR3 is CASSRGQGASYNSPLHF. The CDR3 DNA follows: TGTGCCAGCAGCCGGGGACAGGGGGCCTCCTATAATTCACCCCTCCACTTT.

The rearrangement joins TRBV27 to TRBJ1-5, with TRBD1 matching 7 bases. V was clipped by 8 bases and J by 3 bases; unmatched bases: 10. This CDR3 has 15 amino acids. Germline lookup yields CDR1 MNHEY and CDR2 SMNVEV (reference sequence). As DNA, the CDR3 is TGTGCCAGCGGCCTGAGGGGGCGCGACAATCAGCCCCAGCATTTT. It codes for CASGLRGRDNQPQHF.

CDR3 nucleotides: TGTGCCAGCAGTGAATTGGGGACTCCCTATACGCAGTATTTT. Amino acids: CASSELGTPYTQYF. This rearrangement joins TRBV6-1 to TRBJ2-3; weak D call: TRBD2 (6 bases). The germline V gene has CDR1 MNHNS and CDR2 SASEGT. V was shortened by 2 bases and J by 7 bases, with 13 bases between the two germline ends. The CDR3 runs 14 residues.

The chain couples TRBV5-6 to TRBJ1-3; tentative D call: TRBD1 (5 bases). Germline-derived CDR1 and CDR2 are SGHDT and YYEEEE. The length of the CDR3 is 15 residues. The germline V and J ends were trimmed by 4 bases and 0 bases, with 11 bases remaining between them. The CDR3 DNA sequence: TGTGCCAGCAGCCTGGGACGGAGCTCTGGAAACACCATATATTTT. It translates to CASSLGRSSGNTIYF. Based on the CDR3 plus reference TRBV5-6 and TRBJ1-3, the full variable domain is DAGVTQSPTHLIKTRGQQVTLRCSPKSGHDTVSWYQQALGQGPQFIFQYYEEEERQRGNFPDRFSGHQFPNYSSELNVNALLLGDSALYLCASSLGRSSGNTIYFGEGSWLTVV.

The V and J genes are TRBV7-9 and TRBJ2-7; 7 bases are shared with TRBD1. Germline V gene lookup returns CDR1 SEHNR and CDR2 FQNEAQ (reference sequence). Unmatched junction bases numbered 5, after V lost 5 bases and J lost 4 bases. This CDR3 region has 13 residues. The CDR3 loop reads CASSLGQRYEQYF. Written as DNA, the CDR3 is TGTGCCAGCAGCCTGGGACAGCGATACGAGCAGTACTTC. The full variable domain, in which reference TRBV7-9 and TRBJ2-7 provide the parts outside the CDR3, is DTGVSQNPRHKITKRGQNVTFRCDPISEHNRLYWYRQTLGQGPEFLTYFQNEAQLEKSRLLSDRFSAERPKGSFSTLEIQRTEQGDSAMYLCASSLGQRYEQYFGPGTRLTVT.

The chain has TRBV27 and TRBJ2-7, with 7 nucleotides matching TRBD2. Germline V gene sequence: CDR1 MNHEY, CDR2 SMNVEV (reference sequence). With 3 bases clipped from V and 2 bases from J, the junction kept 4 bases outside the gene matches. The CDR3 consists of 14 residues. CDR3 sequence (DNA): TGTGCCAGCAGTTTTTGGGGGGGTACCTACGAGCAGTACTTC. Amino acids: CASSFWGGTYEQYF.

Points on this clone: At one end the junction does not follow the germline gene, possibly because of a read error. This chain links TRBV5-1 with TRBJ2-7; D gene uncertain. The germline V gene encodes CDR1 SGHRS and CDR2 YFSETQ. This CDR3 has 14 residues. This CDR3 is CASSLVLFSSEQYF. DNA for the CDR3: TGCGCCAGCAGCTTGGTTCTATTTTCCTCCGAGCAGTACTTC.

This sequence joins TRBV10-2 and TRBJ2-1; no clear D. V was trimmed by 0 bases and J by 4 bases, leaving 4 bases between them. The CDR3 covers 13 residues. Per germline, CDR1 WSHSY and CDR2 SAAADI. The CDR3 is CASSESGYNEQFF. Here the CDR3 DNA reads TGCGCCAGCAGTGAGTCGGGGTACAATGAGCAGTTCTTC.